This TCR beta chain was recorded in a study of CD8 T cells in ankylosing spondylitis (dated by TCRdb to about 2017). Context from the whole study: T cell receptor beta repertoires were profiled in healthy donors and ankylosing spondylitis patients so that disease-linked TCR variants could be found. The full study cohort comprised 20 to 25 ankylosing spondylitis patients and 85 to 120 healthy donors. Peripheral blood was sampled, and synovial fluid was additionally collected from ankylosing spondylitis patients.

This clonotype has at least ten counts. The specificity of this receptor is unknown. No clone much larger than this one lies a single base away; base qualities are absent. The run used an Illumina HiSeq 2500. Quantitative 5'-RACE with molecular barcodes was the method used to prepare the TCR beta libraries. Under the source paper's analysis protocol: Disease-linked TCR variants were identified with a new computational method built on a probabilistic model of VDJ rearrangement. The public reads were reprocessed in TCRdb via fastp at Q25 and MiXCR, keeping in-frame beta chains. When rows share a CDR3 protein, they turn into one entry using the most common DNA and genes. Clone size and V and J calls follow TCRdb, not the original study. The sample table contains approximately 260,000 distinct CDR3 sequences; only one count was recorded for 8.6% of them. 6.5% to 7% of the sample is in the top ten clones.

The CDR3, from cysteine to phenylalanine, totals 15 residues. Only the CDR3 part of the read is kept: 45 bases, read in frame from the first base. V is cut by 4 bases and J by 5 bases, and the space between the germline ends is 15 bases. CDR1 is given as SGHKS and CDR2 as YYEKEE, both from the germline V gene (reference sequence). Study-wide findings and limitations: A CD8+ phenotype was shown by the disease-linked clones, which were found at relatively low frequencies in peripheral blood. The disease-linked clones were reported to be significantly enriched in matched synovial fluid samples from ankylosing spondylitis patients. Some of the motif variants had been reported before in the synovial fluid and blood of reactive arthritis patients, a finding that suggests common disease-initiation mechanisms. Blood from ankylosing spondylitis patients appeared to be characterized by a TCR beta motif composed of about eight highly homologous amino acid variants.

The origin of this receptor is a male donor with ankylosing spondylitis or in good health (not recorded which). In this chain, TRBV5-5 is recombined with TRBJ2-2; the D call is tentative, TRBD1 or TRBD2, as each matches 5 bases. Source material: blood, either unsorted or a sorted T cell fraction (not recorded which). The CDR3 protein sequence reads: CASSTGAYQTGELFF. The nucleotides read TGTGCCAGCAGCACCGGGGCCTACCAAACCGGGGAGCTGTTTTTT.